The 13 T cell receptor beta chains below come from one sample, sequenced in a study of T cells in Graves' hyperthyroidism and ophthalmopathy. Researchers amplified the TCR beta CDR3 regions from RNA transcripts. With the HTBI primer set, the TCR CDR3 went through a first round of RT-PCR. TCRdb independently ran MiXCR on the multiplex PCR reads; one entry per CDR3 protein. The table has roughly 420,000 distinct CDR3 sequences, less than 20% seen once. Sequencing was performed on blood. The source is a woman aged 18-29 years with Graves' hyperthyroidism.

This chain connects TRBV5-1 to TRBJ2-5; 9 bases agree with TRBD1. Germline lookup yields CDR1 SGHRS and CDR2 YFSETQ. The CDR3 runs to 16 residues. With 2 bases clipped from V and 4 bases from J, the junction kept 9 bases outside the gene matches. DNA of the CDR3: TGCGCCAGCAGCTTTGAGGGACAGGGTTACGCAGAGACCCAGTACTTC. Its translation is CASSFEGQGYAETQYF.

This clonotype was found many times. This chain links TRBV13 with TRBJ2-7, with 8 bases aligning to TRBD2. In germline, CDR1 is PRHDT, CDR2 FYEKMQ (reference sequence). V dropped 0 bases and J dropped 6; count of bases not matched to a gene: 4. CDR3 length: 14 residues. The CDR3 DNA reads as TGTGCCAGCAGCTTAGGACTAGCGGACTCCGAGCAGTACTTC. It codes for CASSLGLADSEQYF.

There are many counts of this clonotype. This chain connects TRBV12-3 or TRBV12-4 to TRBJ2-7; 9 nucleotides agree with TRBD1. V dropped 4 bases and J dropped 9; count of bases not matched to a gene: 4. CDR3 length: 12 amino acids. This CDR3 reads CASSSGTGRQYF. CDR3 nucleotides: TGTGCCAGCAGTTCCGGGACAGGGAGGCAGTACTTC.

This clonotype was found many times. This sequence joins TRBV7-3 and TRBJ2-1; D is unclear. Trimming removed 1 base at V and 8 bases at J, with 18 bases between. The length of the CDR3 is 16 residues. CDR1 and CDR2 from the germline V gene are SGHTA and FQGTGA. The CDR3 sequence: CASSLMSTALSHEQFF. The CDR3 DNA reads TGTGCCAGCAGCTTAATGTCTACGGCCCTTAGCCATGAGCAGTTCTTC.

At least ten counts were recorded for this clonotype. The chain has TRBV2 and TRBJ1-2; D perhaps matches TRBD1 (5 bases). CDR3 length: 15 residues. V was cut by 2 bases and J by 6 bases, with 16 bases left in between. CDR1 and CDR2 from the germline V gene are SNHLY and FYNNEI. Here the CDR3 DNA reads TGTGCCAGCAGTGAAAATAGGGGCGCGACGAATGGCTACACCTTC. It is translated as CASSENRGATNGYTF.

In its sample, this clonotype was seen many times. The chain uses TRBV20-1 and TRBJ2-7, with D tentatively TRBD1 (5 bases). The germline gives CDR1 DFQATT, CDR2 SNEGSKA (reference sequence). The CDR3 sequence is 16 residues long. Trimming left V 3 bases short and J 2 bases short, with 20 bases between. CDR3 coding DNA: TGCAGTGCTAGGGACACCGCCTCGCCCCCGACCTACGAGCAGTACTTC. Translating gives CSARDTASPPTYEQYF.

This clonotype was recorded a few times. The chain couples TRBV12-3 or TRBV12-4 to TRBJ2-1; possibly TRBD1 for D (5 bases). The CDR3 consists of 15 residues. V lost 3 bases to trimming and J lost 8 bases, with 17 bases between them. CDR3 sequence: CASSLGRPPRDEQFF. CDR3 sequence (DNA): TGTGCCAGCAGTTTGGGGCGGCCTCCTAGGGATGAGCAGTTCTTC.

This clonotype was counted ten times or more. The chain combines TRBV20-1 with TRBJ2-5, with 8 bases lining up with TRBD2. There are 14 residues in the CDR3. Germline V gene sequence: CDR1 DFQATT, CDR2 SNEGSKA (reference sequence). V trimming: 3 bases; J trimming: 1 base; junction bases outside the gene matches: 4. The CDR3 bases are TGCAGTGCTAGGCCCGGGAGGGTCCAAGAGACCCAGTACTTC. It is translated as CSARPGRVQETQYF.

This clonotype appeared many times. The chain carries TRBV9 and TRBJ1-4, with D perhaps TRBD1 (5 bases). This CDR3 is 15 amino acids long. Germline V gene data show CDR1 as SGDLS and CDR2 as YYNGEE. With 3 bases removed from V and 8 bases from J, the gap between germline ends came to 17 bases. The CDR3 reads CASSETGRAQEKLFF. The CDR3 nucleotides are TGTGCCAGCAGCGAGACGGGACGCGCTCAAGAAAAACTGTTTTTT.

For the CDR3, the DNA is TGTGCCATCAGAGAAAGGTATGAGCAGTTCTTC. Its translation: CAIRERYEQFF. The chain uses TRBV10-3 and TRBJ2-1; D gene unclear. Germline CDR1 and CDR2: ENHRY and SYGVKD. This CDR3 region has 11 residues. Between the trimmed V and J ends, which lost 6 bases and 8 bases, there was a span of 8 bases.

This clonotype was seen at least ten times. The chain links TRBV20-1 to TRBJ1-4; D remains unclear. The CDR3 spans 11 residues. CDR1 is DFQATT and CDR2 is SNEGSKA in the germline V gene (reference sequence). Trimming removed 0 bases at V and 4 bases at J, with 0 bases between. Here the CDR3 reads CSARDNEKLFF. Written as DNA, the CDR3 is TGCAGTGCTAGAGATAATGAAAAACTGTTTTTT.

This clonotype has only a few counts. The chain couples TRBV5-6 to TRBJ2-6; the D gene is possibly TRBD1 (5 bases). CDR3 length: 16 residues. V lost 2 bases to trimming and J lost 0 bases, with 9 bases between them. Germline-derived CDR1 and CDR2 are SGHDT and YYEEEE. The CDR3 bases are TGTGCCAGCAGCTTTCGGACAACCTCTGGGGCCAACGTCCTGACTTTC. This sequence encodes CASSFRTTSGANVLTF. The full variable domain, with the rest looked up from reference TRBV5-6 and TRBJ2-6, is DAGVTQSPTHLIKTRGQQVTLRCSPKSGHDTVSWYQQALGQGPQFIFQYYEEEERQRGNFPDRFSGHQFPNYSSELNVNALLLGDSALYLCASSFRTTSGANVLTFGAGSRLTVL.

Ten or more counts support this clonotype. This sequence joins TRBV3-1 and TRBJ2-1, with 8 nucleotides matching TRBD2. V lost 4 bases, J lost 4 bases, and 9 bases stayed unmatched. Germline CDR1 is LGHDT and CDR2 is YNNKEL (reference sequence). This CDR3 region has 16 residues. The DNA of the CDR3 is TGTGCCAGCAGCCCTTACTCTAGCGGGCCGTACAATGAGCAGTTCTTC. Protein: CASSPYSSGPYNEQFF.